This T cell receptor beta chain is from a study of control samples from healthy donors and cancer patients. Germline values: CDR1 SGHNT, CDR2 YYREEE (reference sequence). V lost 6 bases and J lost 5, with 17 bases in between. The CDR3 runs 14 residues. Some clones are missing from TCRdb's copy, which holds only in-frame ones; the method was immunoSEQ multiplex PCR. The profile shows about 230,000 clones, around 79% of them singletons. The sequenced sample was PBMCs. This TCR derives from a woman aged 60-75 years with lung cancer. J is TRBJ2-5 and V is TRBV5-4; TRBD1 is a possible D gene (5 bases). The CDR3 nucleotides read TGTGCCAGCACCCCGATAAGGGGAAGCGAGACCCAGTACTTC. This codes for CASTPIRGSETQYF.